These 9 T cell receptor beta chains originate from one sample sequenced in a study of OX40 agonist ivuxolimab in advanced cancers. The repertoire was sequenced with immunoSEQ multiplex PCR; TCRdb's copy has only in-frame clones and lacks some. The table has about 120,000 clones, roughly 89% seen once. The specimen comprised CD4+ or CD8+ T cells sorted from blood, sampled in a trial of the OX40 agonist ivuxolimab. The receptor set was obtained from an adult with an advanced solid tumor such as melanoma, head and neck, liver or kidney cancer.

The rearrangement links TRBV6-1 to TRBJ1-2; perhaps TRBD1 as D (5 bases). The germline V gene has CDR1 MNHNS and CDR2 SASEGT. This CDR3 comprises 12 residues. V was cut by 8 bases and J by 8 bases, with 15 bases left in between. The CDR3 DNA reads TGTGCCAGCGGAGAGGGGTGGGAGGGCTACACCTTC. Translation gives CASGEGWEGYTF.

The chain joins TRBV29-1 to TRBJ1-1; D is uncertain. V gave up 6 bases and J gave up 4 bases, with 15 bases separating them. The CDR3 extends over 13 amino acids. Germline values: CDR1 SQVTM, CDR2 ANQGSEA. CDR3 sequence: CSVPWLEGTEAFF. The CDR3 region has the DNA TGCAGCGTACCCTGGCTTGAGGGCACTGAAGCTTTCTTT.

The sample holds one count of this clone. Germline is not matched at one junction end, which may reflect a read error. The V call is TRBV25-1, the J call TRBJ1-2; TRBD1 aligns across 8 bases. Germline values: CDR1 MGHDK, CDR2 SYGVNS. The CDR3 loop spans 11 amino acids. Here the CDR3 reads CASSSGQGSFF. The CDR3 DNA reads TGTGCCAGCAGCTCCGGACAGGGAAGCTTTTTC.

The chain recombines TRBV27 with TRBJ2-7; the D is unclear. Germline loops: CDR1 MNHEY, CDR2 SMNVEV (reference sequence). V shed 2 bases and J shed 0 bases, with 8 bases lying between them. The CDR3 runs to 14 residues. Written as DNA, the CDR3 is TGTGCCAGCAGTTTAGCACCCGGCTCCTACGAGCAGTACTTC. This encodes CASSLAPGSYEQYF.

The chain recombines TRBV5-5 with TRBJ1-2; tentatively, D is TRBD1 (5 bases). This CDR3 region has 18 residues. The germline V gene encodes CDR1 SGHKS and CDR2 YYEKEE (reference sequence). Between the trimmed V and J ends, which lost 4 bases and 4 bases, there was a span of 26 bases. CDR3 region: CASSPQVPGRGRTYGYTF. The CDR3 region has the DNA TGTGCCAGCAGCCCCCAGGTCCCGGGACGAGGACGGACCTATGGCTACACCTTC. The full variable domain, in which reference TRBV5-5 and TRBJ1-2 provide the parts outside the CDR3, is DAGVTQSPTHLIKTRGQQVTLRCSPISGHKSVSWYQQVLGQGPQFIFQYYEKEERGRGNFPDRFSARQFPNYSSELNVNALLLGDSALYLCASSPQVPGRGRTYGYTFGSGTRLTVV.

The J gene is TRBJ2-3, the V gene TRBV6-1, with TRBD2 matching over 9 bases. The CDR3 sequence is 15 residues long. Germline V gene data show CDR1 as MNHNS and CDR2 as SASEGT. J lost 8 bases, V lost 2 bases, and 8 bases had no gene match. CDR3 protein: CASSELAGPLGTQYF. The CDR3 nucleotides read TGTGCCAGCAGTGAACTAGCGGGGCCTCTTGGTACGCAGTATTTT.

On this clone itself: An end of the junction differs from the germline gene, which may be a read error. The chain combines TRBV15 with TRBJ1-3; tentatively, D is TRBD1 (5 bases). CDR3 length: 21 amino acids. From germline, CDR1 is LNHNV and CDR2 YYDKDF (reference sequence). The CDR3 region has the DNA TGTGCCACCAGCCGAGACATTATTCGGGGACCCACCTTTACCTCTGGAAACACCATATATTTT. As protein: CATSRDIIRGPTFTSGNTIYF.

This clone appeared a single time. This chain joins TRBV29-1 and TRBJ2-2, with 9 positions matching TRBD1. Germline CDR1 and CDR2: SQVTM and ANQGSEA. Trimming cost V 5 bases and J 7 bases; bases outside gene matches: 5. The CDR3 is 13 amino acids. CDR3 DNA: TGCAGCGTTCAACAGGGGGCGGGCGGGGAGCTGTTTTTT. Amino acids: CSVQQGAGGELFF.

V usage is TRBV11-3 and J usage is TRBJ1-3; no reliable D call. The CDR3 is 16 residues long. Germline V gives CDR1 SGHNT, CDR2 YENEEA. V shed 0 bases and J shed 1 base, with 10 bases lying between them. CDR3 protein: CASSLDPFRSGNTIYF. CDR3 bases: TGTGCCAGCAGCTTAGATCCATTTAGGTCTGGAAACACCATATATTTT.